This paragraph reports one TCR beta chain. Trimming took 4 bases from V and 9 from J, leaving 8 bases between them. Per the germline V gene, CDR1 is KGHDR and CDR2 is SFDVKD. The CDR3 loop spans 11 amino acids. The data were obtained in a study of blood T cell repertoires in COVID-19. Study-wide context: The samples span acute and convalescent COVID-19 from the United States, Italy and Spain. T cells, B-cell-depleted T cells, or PBMCs provided the cDNA or gDNA that served as material.

As originally analysed: By means of reference gene primer amplification, nucleated cell counts were estimated. Here immunoSEQ multiplex PCR was the method, and the copy in TCRdb shows in-frame clones only, minus some. That table is the source of V, J and clone size, and D and trimming were worked out from the DNA. Of a few hundred thousand clones listed, over 80% were seen once; the top ten hold approximately 1.8%. The chain carries TRBV24-1 and TRBJ1-2; D may be TRBD1 (6 bases). The receptor was isolated from a man aged 25-40 years who had recovered from COVID-19. The sequenced material came from peripheral blood. The CDR3 coding sequence is TGTGCCACCAGTGAGGGGGCCCGCTACACCTTC. As protein: CATSEGARYTF.